Listed here are 29 T cell receptor beta chains from one sample, sequenced in a study of OX40 agonist ivuxolimab in advanced cancers. Some clones are missing from TCRdb's copy, which holds only in-frame ones; the method was immunoSEQ multiplex PCR. The sample contains some 40,000 clones, 92% of which appear only once. The sequenced sample was CD4+ or CD8+ T cells sorted from blood, obtained in a trial of the OX40 agonist ivuxolimab. These receptors came from an adult with an advanced solid tumor such as melanoma, head and neck, liver or kidney cancer.

V gene TRBV5-1 combines with J gene TRBJ2-1; 10 bases align to TRBD2. CDR1 is SGHRS, CDR2 YFSETQ, per germline. The CDR3 is 16 residues long. Losses at the gene ends were 0 bases for V and 7 bases for J; bases not matched to a gene: 7. The CDR3 reads CASSLASLAGDNEQFF. In DNA form, the CDR3 reads TGCGCCAGCAGCTTGGCCAGTCTAGCGGGAGATAATGAGCAGTTCTTC.

The rearrangement joins TRBV9 to TRBJ2-1, with TRBD2 matching 9 bases. The CDR3 is 15 amino acids. The J segment lost 6 bases and the V segment lost 0 bases, leaving 4 bases of the junction unmatched. CDR1 is SGDLS and CDR2 is YYNGEE in the germline V gene. For the CDR3, the DNA is TGTGCCAGCAGCGTAGGACTAGCGGTGGGCAATGAGCAGTTCTTC. This encodes CASSVGLAVGNEQFF.

This chain uses TRBV28 with TRBJ2-5, with TRBD2 matching 10 bases. CDR1 is MDHEN and CDR2 is SYDVKM in the germline V gene. The CDR3 runs 17 residues. V shed 2 bases and J 4 bases; nucleotides not matched to a gene: 10. The CDR3 DNA is TGTGCCAGCAGTTTAGCTCCGCTAGCGGGAGAAGCAGAGACCCAGTACTTC. This codes for CASSLAPLAGEAETQYF.

The rearrangement joins TRBV4-1 to TRBJ1-1, with a possible D match to TRBD1 (6 bases). Trimming took off 6 bases at V and 1 base at J, with 12 bases between the two ends. This CDR3 spans 14 amino acids. CDR1 and CDR2 (germline): MGHRA, YSYEKL. In DNA, the CDR3 is TGCGCCAGCAGTCACAGGGAAGAGAACACTGAAGCTTTCTTT. This translates into CASSHREENTEAFF.

This chain links TRBV6-1 with TRBJ2-7; no clear D. Deletions cut 1 base from V and 0 bases from J, with 7 bases between. Germline V gene data show CDR1 as MNHNS and CDR2 as SASEGT. The CDR3 covers 14 residues. The CDR3 loop is CASSEVVVSYEQYF. The CDR3 DNA follows: TGTGCCAGCAGTGAAGTGGTAGTCTCCTACGAGCAGTACTTC.

The chain couples TRBV4-2 to TRBJ2-3; D unclear. This CDR3 comprises 14 residues. CDR1 LGHNA and CDR2 YNFKEQ come from the germline V gene. Trimming removed 0 bases at V and 3 bases at J, with 7 bases between. The CDR3 region has the DNA TGTGCCAGCAGCCAAGAATCCGTTACAGATACGCAGTATTTT. Its translation: CASSQESVTDTQYF.

V and J are TRBV28 and TRBJ2-7; D possibly matches TRBD1 or TRBD2 (5 bases each). V was trimmed by 4 bases and J by 6 bases, leaving 25 bases between them. This CDR3 spans 17 amino acids. Germline assignment: CDR1 MDHEN and CDR2 SYDVKM. DNA of the CDR3: TGTGCCAGCAGTTCCCAAACCTCGGGATCCCCAAGGGGCGAGCAGTACTTC. It specifies CASSSQTSGSPRGEQYF.

By share, this clone ranks as medium-sized. The chain combines TRBV5-1 with TRBJ2-7; 7 bases match TRBD1. CDR1 is SGHRS and CDR2 is YFSETQ in the germline V gene. The CDR3 is 15 amino acids. Trimming removed 0 bases from V and 3 bases from J; junction bases left unmatched: 6. This CDR3 reads CASSLGQTGIYEQYF. CDR3 DNA sequence: TGCGCCAGCAGCTTGGGCCAGACAGGGATCTACGAGCAGTACTTC.

The chain joins TRBV4-3 to TRBJ2-3; 11 bases fit TRBD2. V shed 2 bases, J shed 5 bases, and the junction held 6 bases outside the gene matches. Germline CDR1 is LGHNA and CDR2 is YSLEER. The CDR3 has 16 residues. CDR3 coding DNA: TGCGCCAGCAGCCAATGGTTAGCGGGAGGGATAGATACGCAGTATTTT. This sequence encodes CASSQWLAGGIDTQYF.

V gene TRBV28 combines with J gene TRBJ1-5, with D tentatively TRBD1 (5 bases). Trimming removed 2 bases at V and 0 bases at J, with 14 bases between. Looked up from germline, CDR1 is MDHEN and CDR2 is SYDVKM. The length of the CDR3 is 17 residues. CDR3 nucleotide sequence: TGTGCCAGCAGTTTAAGGAGGGGCCCATATAGCAATCAGCCCCAGCATTTT. It codes for CASSLRRGPYSNQPQHF.

The chain carries TRBV5-6 and TRBJ1-2; 9 nucleotides line up with TRBD1. Unmatched junction bases numbered 7, after V lost 0 bases and J lost 7 bases. The CDR3 runs 15 residues. Germline CDR1 and CDR2: SGHDT and YYEEEE. The chain's CDR3 is CASSLAVTGGAGYTF. The CDR3 coding sequence is TGTGCCAGCAGCTTGGCCGTAACAGGGGGCGCTGGCTACACCTTC.

This chain joins TRBV12-5 and TRBJ2-7, with D unclear. Trimming removed 7 bases at V and 2 bases at J, with 9 bases between. The CDR3 runs 12 residues. Germline V gene sequence: CDR1 LGHNT, CDR2 FRNRAP. CDR3 sequence reads: CASALITYEQYF. CDR3 nucleotide sequence: TGTGCTAGTGCCCTAATCACCTACGAGCAGTACTTC.

V is TRBV14 and J is TRBJ2-1; no clear D. The CDR3 has 12 amino acids. The germline V gene has CDR1 SGHDN and CDR2 FVKESK. Trimming cost V 5 bases and J 8 bases, with 10 bases left between them. CDR3 sequence: CASSYSSHEQFF. The CDR3, as DNA: TGTGCCAGCAGCTACTCGAGCCATGAGCAGTTCTTC.

This chain uses TRBV6-1 with TRBJ2-7; D is unclear. V gave up 1 base and J gave up 2 bases, with 9 bases separating them. The CDR3 length is 14 residues. CDR1 and CDR2 from the germline V gene are MNHNS and SASEGT. The CDR3 DNA is TGTGCCAGCAGTGAAGAAGGCTTGCCCTACGAGCAGTACTTC. Translated: CASSEEGLPYEQYF.

The chain joins TRBV28 to TRBJ2-7, with 11 nucleotides matching TRBD1. J was trimmed by 3 bases and V by 5 bases; bases with no gene match: 6. The length of the CDR3 is 15 residues. The V gene's germline CDR1 is MDHEN and CDR2 SYDVKM. CDR3 nucleotide sequence: TGTGCCAGCAGTCAAATAGGGACAGGGGGCTACGAGCAGTACTTC. It codes for CASSQIGTGGYEQYF.

The chain uses TRBV5-1 and TRBJ2-5, with 9 positions matching TRBD1. The ends lost 0 bases at V and 5 bases at J; junction bases unmatched: 8. Germline values: CDR1 SGHRS, CDR2 YFSETQ. This CDR3 has 16 amino acids. CDR3 loop: CASSLGDRVFSETQYF. CDR3 bases: TGCGCCAGCAGCTTGGGGGACAGGGTATTCTCCGAGACCCAGTACTTC.

This clone was detected only once. This chain links TRBV2 with TRBJ2-7; 8 bases agree with TRBD2. CDR1 is SNHLY, CDR2 FYNNEI, per germline. V lost 0 bases, J lost 3 bases, and 1 base stayed unmatched. This CDR3 region has 14 residues. The CDR3 here is CASSEAGLVYEQYF. CDR3 DNA: TGTGCCAGCAGTGAAGCGGGACTAGTCTACGAGCAGTACTTC.

The chain is built from TRBV4-1 and TRBJ2-1; no firm D call. Germline V gives CDR1 MGHRA, CDR2 YSYEKL. V was cut by 1 base and J by 4 bases, with 5 bases left in between. CDR3 length: 13 residues. The CDR3 coding sequence is TGCGCCAGCAGCCAAGTGAATTACAATGAGCAGTTCTTC. It is translated as CASSQVNYNEQFF.

J is TRBJ2-1 and V is TRBV28, with 9 bases identical to TRBD2. The germline gives CDR1 MDHEN, CDR2 SYDVKM. V trimming: 6 bases; J trimming: 5 bases; junction bases outside the gene matches: 5. The CDR3 totals 14 residues. CDR3 coding DNA: TGTGCCAGCAGAAGTCTAGCGGGGAACAATGAGCAGTTCTTC. Translated: CASRSLAGNNEQFF.

The rearrangement uses TRBV6-5 and TRBJ2-2; the D gene could be TRBD1 or TRBD2 (5 bases each). V was shortened by 4 bases and J by 4 bases, with 13 bases between the two germline ends. Germline lookup yields CDR1 MNHEY and CDR2 SVGAGI. CDR3 size: 15 residues. This chain's CDR3 is CASSSPGPTTGELFF. The CDR3 DNA is TGTGCCAGCAGTTCTCCGGGACCGACCACCGGGGAGCTGTTTTTT.

A single count supports this clone. The CDR3 nucleotides read TGTGCCAGCAGCGTGGTTGACAGTGGGATCTATGGCTACACCTTC. Translating it yields CASSVVDSGIYGYTF. The chain is built from TRBV9 and TRBJ1-2; TRBD1 is a possible D gene (5 bases). Trimming shortened V by 2 bases and J by 4 bases, and 15 bases separated the two germline ends. The CDR3 loop spans 15 amino acids. Looked up from germline, CDR1 is SGDLS and CDR2 is YYNGEE.

The chain carries TRBV28 and TRBJ2-7; 9 positions agree with TRBD2. Germline V gives CDR1 MDHEN, CDR2 SYDVKM. Trimming cost V 3 bases and J 1 base; bases outside gene matches: 22. This CDR3 contains 21 residues. For the CDR3, the DNA is TGTGCCAGCAGTTTCGAACCTAGCGGGATAACCCAGGGCCGCCCTTCCTACGAGCAGTACTTC. Translation gives CASSFEPSGITQGRPSYEQYF.

This chain links TRBV19 with TRBJ2-7, with 7 bases aligning to TRBD1. This CDR3 region has 13 residues. The J segment lost 3 bases and the V segment lost 5 bases, leaving 4 bases of the junction unmatched. CDR1 LNHDA and CDR2 SQIVND come from the germline V gene (reference sequence). Written as DNA, the CDR3 is TGTGCCAGTAGTCCTCGACAGGGCTACGAGCAGTACTTC. Translating gives CASSPRQGYEQYF.

CDR3: CASSLAANYEQYF. The CDR3 DNA reads TGTGCCAGCAGCTTAGCAGCCAACTACGAGCAGTACTTC. The gene calls are TRBV11-2 and TRBJ2-7; no clear D. Per the germline V gene, CDR1 is SGHAT and CDR2 is FQNNGV. V shed 1 base and J shed 3 bases, with 7 bases lying between them. The CDR3 is 13 amino acids.

The chain has TRBV28 and TRBJ1-3, with D possibly being TRBD1 (6 bases). The V gene's germline CDR1 is MDHEN and CDR2 SYDVKM. The ends were cut back, 5 bases at V and 0 bases at J, with 17 bases in the middle. The CDR3 loop spans 17 amino acids. Here the CDR3 reads CASSPRQGPISGNTIYF. CDR3 nucleotide sequence: TGTGCCAGCAGTCCACGGCAGGGGCCTATCTCTGGAAACACCATATATTTT.

The V call is TRBV11-3, the J call TRBJ2-7, with TRBD2 matching over 16 bases. Germline assignment: CDR1 SGHNT and CDR2 YENEEA. CDR3 length equals 15 residues. V lost 5 bases and J lost 5; bases outside the gene matches: 3. In nucleotides, the CDR3 is TGTGCCAGCAGCCCGGGACTAGCGGGAGGGAACGAGCAGTACTTC. Translation: CASSPGLAGGNEQYF.

The CDR3 spells CASSFGTGDEQYF. The CDR3 nucleotides are TGTGCCAGCAGCTTTGGGACAGGGGACGAGCAGTACTTC. V and J are TRBV7-8 and TRBJ2-7; 10 nucleotides line up with TRBD1. The CDR3 has 13 amino acids. The germline V gene has CDR1 SGHVS and CDR2 FQNEAQ. The V segment lost 3 bases and the J segment 5 bases; nucleotides outside the gene matches: 1.

V and J are TRBV5-1 and TRBJ2-7; TRBD2 aligns across 12 bases. Trimming cost V 0 bases and J 7 bases; bases outside gene matches: 8. Germline V lookup: CDR1 SGHRS, CDR2 YFSETQ. The CDR3 runs to 16 residues. CDR3 DNA sequence: TGCGCCAGCAGCTTGGGGACTAGCGGGACGGTGGGGGAGCAGTACTTC. It yields the protein CASSLGTSGTVGEQYF.

In DNA, the CDR3 is TGTGCCAGCAGCTCTTCCTATGGCTACACCTTC. Translated, it gives CASSSSYGYTF. The chain uses TRBV13 and TRBJ1-2; D remains ambiguous. V was cut by 4 bases and J by 4 bases, with 4 bases left in between. CDR1 is PRHDT, CDR2 FYEKMQ, per germline (reference sequence). This CDR3 region has 11 residues.